These T cell receptor beta chains were read from a single sample in a study of blood T cell repertoires in COVID-19. The assay was immunoSEQ multiplex PCR, and TCRdb's table has in-frame clones only and misses some. The sample shows fewer than 200,000 clones, 80% to 85% of them seen only once. Sequencing was carried out using peripheral blood. These receptors were taken from a woman of 80 years or more with active or convalescent COVID-19. Both conserved end residues are part of each CDR3. Fields, in order: V gene, J gene, CDR3 protein.

V gene: TRBV7-6
J gene: TRBJ2-2
CDR3 protein: CASSSRQGASNTGELFF

V gene: TRBV6-5
J gene: TRBJ1-1
CDR3 protein: CASSPLTVNTEAFF

V gene: TRBV14
J gene: TRBJ2-7
CDR3 protein: CASSQEGQGRGEQYF

V gene: TRBV11-2
J gene: TRBJ2-3
CDR3 protein: CASSSRDSLTDTQYF

V gene: TRBV3-1/TRBV3-2
J gene: TRBJ2-7
CDR3 protein: CASSQAGTPPGEQYF

V gene: TRBV11-2
J gene: TRBJ2-3
CDR3 protein: CASSSGADTQYF

V gene: TRBV11-3
J gene: TRBJ1-3
CDR3 protein: CASSLGTGSGNTIYF

V gene: TRBV7-6
J gene: TRBJ2-7
CDR3 protein: CASSSGEGVDTYEQYF

V gene: TRBV9
J gene: TRBJ1-2
CDR3 protein: CASSEGESANYGYTF

V gene: TRBV3-1/TRBV3-2
J gene: TRBJ2-2
CDR3 protein: CASSQADRGWNTGELFF

V gene: TRBV11-2
J gene: TRBJ1-6
CDR3 protein: CASSLGTETYNSPLHF

V gene: TRBV3-1/TRBV3-2
J gene: TRBJ1-1
CDR3 protein: CASSQAGANTEAFF

V gene: TRBV6-5
J gene: TRBJ1-2
CDR3 protein: CASGLQGAGGYTF

V gene: TRBV7-2
J gene: TRBJ2-7
CDR3 protein: CASSLTHLYEQYF

V gene: TRBV7-9
J gene: TRBJ1-2
CDR3 protein: CASSPTGGRDYGYTF

V gene: TRBV5-5
J gene: TRBJ1-1
CDR3 protein: CASSLAGNLAGQKNTEAFF

V gene: TRBV18
J gene: TRBJ2-7
CDR3 protein: CASSPGQAAYEQYF

V gene: TRBV19
J gene: TRBJ2-7
CDR3 protein: CASSTKLQGSSYEQYF

V gene: TRBV27
J gene: TRBJ1-2
CDR3 protein: CASRSRDSYGYTF

V gene: TRBV27
J gene: TRBJ1-6
CDR3 protein: CASSLSPSGGRSPLHF

V gene: TRBV6-1
J gene: TRBJ1-6
CDR3 protein: CASSVAGTGGNSPLHF

V gene: TRBV28
J gene: TRBJ1-2
CDR3 protein: CASSLARNYGYTF

V gene: TRBV30
J gene: TRBJ2-3
CDR3 protein: CAWSELGRNTDTQYF

V gene: TRBV6-5
J gene: TRBJ1-2
CDR3 protein: CASSGQGNYGYTF

V gene: TRBV6-5
J gene: TRBJ1-1
CDR3 protein: CASSSTGTEAFF

V gene: TRBV7-9
J gene: TRBJ1-6
CDR3 protein: CASSLDRLVNSPLHF